This paragraph reports one T cell receptor beta chain. What this receptor recognizes is not known. No clone much larger than this one lies a single base away; base qualities are absent. Whole blood was collected in K2EDTA tubes by collaborating institutions according to the institutions' own protocols. For TCRbeta analysis, collaborators shipped samples as frozen whole blood, isolated PBMCs, or DNA extracted from either of those sample types. The CDR3 has 13 amino acids, counting the end cysteine and phenylalanine. The entry retains the CDR3 DNA only, 39 bases that are in frame from base 1. The V end loses 7 bases and the J end loses 1 base, and a stretch of 8 bases separates them. The data stem from a study of blood T cell repertoires in COVID-19 (dated by TCRdb to 2019 to 2021). About the full investigation: Collaborator samples came from the United States, Italy and Spain and covered acute and convalescent phases of COVID-19. Nearly every sample came with metadata listing a de-identified subject ID, COVID-19 status, age in years and sex. Where HLA class I and class II types were available, the types were taken from metadata supplied by the sample provider, not from assay-based typing. A freely available public database, intended as a resource for researchers studying the immune response to SARS-CoV-2, is where the repertoires were released. The samples were drawn from the first 160 participants of the ongoing ImmuneRACE study and from about 1,200 subjects provided by 6 global collaborators. The material from the prospective study consisted of cDNA or gDNA derived from T cells, B-cell-depleted T cells, or PBMCs. Deeply sampled blood TCRbeta repertoires from subjects exposed to, actively infected with, or recovered from COVID-19 were included in the dataset.

TCRbeta CDR3 regions were amplified from genomic DNA by means of the immunoSEQ Assay, a bias-controlled multiplex PCR. The original pipeline was this. The number of nucleated cells in each sample was estimated by amplification of reference gene primers within the assay. Sequence reads were collapsed and filtered to measure the absolute abundance of every unique TCRbeta CDR3 rearrangement. For each sample, productive Simpson clonality was calculated as the square root of Simpson's diversity index across productive rearrangements. The source is immuneACCESS, and TCRdb retained only in-frame sequences with V and J called. Part of the clones is not carried over; for the studies checked, unresolved V genes explain less than half of this, and the remainder is unexplained. For V, J and clone size, that table is used; D and trimming come from the DNA. The sample table shows 160,000 or so clones, and over 75% are seen once. The ten largest clones take up about 11% of the sample.

What the authors observed across the whole study: The quantity of clinical and demographic metadata differed by source and by participant and was supplied without curation.

The clonotype comes from a human donor in a cohort sampled during active COVID-19. The sequence links TRBV12-3 or TRBV12-4 to TRBJ1-5, with the D segment identity uncertain. Sequenced sample: peripheral blood. The CDR3 protein is CASTRSSNQPQHF. Read as DNA, the sequence is TGTGCCAGCACCCGGTCAAGCAATCAGCCCCAGCATTTT.